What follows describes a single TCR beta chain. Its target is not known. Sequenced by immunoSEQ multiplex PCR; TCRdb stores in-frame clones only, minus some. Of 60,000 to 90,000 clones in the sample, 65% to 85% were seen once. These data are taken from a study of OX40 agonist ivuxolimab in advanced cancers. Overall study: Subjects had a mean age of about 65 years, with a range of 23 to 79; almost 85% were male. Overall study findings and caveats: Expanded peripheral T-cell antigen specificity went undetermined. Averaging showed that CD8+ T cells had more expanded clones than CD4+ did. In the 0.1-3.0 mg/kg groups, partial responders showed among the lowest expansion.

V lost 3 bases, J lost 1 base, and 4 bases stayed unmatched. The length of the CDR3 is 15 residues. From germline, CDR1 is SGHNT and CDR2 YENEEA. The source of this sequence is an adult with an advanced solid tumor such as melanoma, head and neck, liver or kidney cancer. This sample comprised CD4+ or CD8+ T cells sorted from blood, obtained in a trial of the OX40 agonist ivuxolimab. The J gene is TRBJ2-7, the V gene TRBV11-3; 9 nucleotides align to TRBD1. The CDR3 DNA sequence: TGTGCCAGCAGCTTGTACGGGACAGGGTCCTACGAGCAGTACTTC. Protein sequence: CASSLYGTGSYEQYF.